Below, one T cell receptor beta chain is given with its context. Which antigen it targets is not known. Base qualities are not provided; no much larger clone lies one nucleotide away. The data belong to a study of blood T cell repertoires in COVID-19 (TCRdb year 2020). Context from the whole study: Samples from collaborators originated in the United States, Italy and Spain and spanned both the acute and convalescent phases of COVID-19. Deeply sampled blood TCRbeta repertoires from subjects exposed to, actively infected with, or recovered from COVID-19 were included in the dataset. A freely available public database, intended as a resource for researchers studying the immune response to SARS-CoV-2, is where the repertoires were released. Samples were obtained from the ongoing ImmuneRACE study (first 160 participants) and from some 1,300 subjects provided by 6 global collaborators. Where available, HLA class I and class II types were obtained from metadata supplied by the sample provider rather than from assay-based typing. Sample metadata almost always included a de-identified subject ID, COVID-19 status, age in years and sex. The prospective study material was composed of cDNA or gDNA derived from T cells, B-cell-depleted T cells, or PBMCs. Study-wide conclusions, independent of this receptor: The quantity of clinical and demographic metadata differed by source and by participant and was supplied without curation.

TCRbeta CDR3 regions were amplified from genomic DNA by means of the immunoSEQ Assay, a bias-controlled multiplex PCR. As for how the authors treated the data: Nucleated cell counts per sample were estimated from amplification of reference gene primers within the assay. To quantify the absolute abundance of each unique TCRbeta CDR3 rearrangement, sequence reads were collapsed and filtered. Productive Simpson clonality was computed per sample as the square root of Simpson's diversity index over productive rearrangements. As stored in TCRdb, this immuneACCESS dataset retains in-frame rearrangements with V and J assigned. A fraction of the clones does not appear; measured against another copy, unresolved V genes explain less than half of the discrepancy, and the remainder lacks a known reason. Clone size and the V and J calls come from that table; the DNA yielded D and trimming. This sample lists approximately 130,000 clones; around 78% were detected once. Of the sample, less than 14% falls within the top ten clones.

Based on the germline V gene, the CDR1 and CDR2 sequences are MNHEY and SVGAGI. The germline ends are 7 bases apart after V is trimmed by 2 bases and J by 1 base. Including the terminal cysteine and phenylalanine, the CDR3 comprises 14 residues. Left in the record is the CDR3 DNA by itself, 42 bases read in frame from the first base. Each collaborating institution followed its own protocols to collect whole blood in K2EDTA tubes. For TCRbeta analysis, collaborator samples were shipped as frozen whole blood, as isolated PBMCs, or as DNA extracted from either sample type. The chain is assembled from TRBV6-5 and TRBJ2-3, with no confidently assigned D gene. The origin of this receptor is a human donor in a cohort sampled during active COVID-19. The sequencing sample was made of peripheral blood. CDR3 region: CASSYSRGTDTQYF. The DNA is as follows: TGTGCCAGCAGTTACAGCCGGGGCACAGATACGCAGTATTTT.